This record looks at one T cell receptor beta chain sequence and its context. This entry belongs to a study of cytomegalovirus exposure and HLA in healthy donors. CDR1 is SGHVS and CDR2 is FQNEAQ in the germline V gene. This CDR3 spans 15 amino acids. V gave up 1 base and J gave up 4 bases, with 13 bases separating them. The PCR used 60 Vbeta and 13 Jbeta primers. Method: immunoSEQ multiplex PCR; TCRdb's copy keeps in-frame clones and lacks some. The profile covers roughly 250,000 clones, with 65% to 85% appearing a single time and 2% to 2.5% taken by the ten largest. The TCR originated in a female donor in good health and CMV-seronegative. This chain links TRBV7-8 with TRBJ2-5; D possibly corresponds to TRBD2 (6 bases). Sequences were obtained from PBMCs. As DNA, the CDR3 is TGTGCCAGCAGCTTAGAGGGACGGGGAGGAGAGACCCAGTACTTC. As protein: CASSLEGRGGETQYF.